This T cell receptor beta chain is from a study of OX40 agonist ivuxolimab in advanced cancers. Looking at the study overall: Dose-escalation patients suffered from hepatocellular carcinoma, melanoma, renal cell or head and neck cancer. Partial responses were achieved by three patients: one hepatocellular carcinoma, two cutaneous melanoma. Notes on the study in general: With doses of 0.1-3.0 mg/kg, partial responders showed among the lowest clonal expansion.

The germline V gene encodes CDR1 SGHTA and CDR2 FQGNSA. The trim removed 5 bases at V and 4 bases at J, leaving 8 bases unmatched. The CDR3 has 16 amino acids. At baseline, cycle 4 day 1, and cycle 7 day 1, blood was sampled. TCRdb's copy holds only in-frame clones and misses some; the assay was immunoSEQ multiplex PCR. Of about 62,000 clones detected, around 84% appear once; the ten largest clones hold about 4.2%. On this clone: Antigen unknown.

The receptor comes from an adult with an advanced solid tumor such as melanoma, head and neck, liver or kidney cancer. The rearrangement joins TRBV7-2 to TRBJ1-3, with 10 positions matching TRBD1. The sequences come from CD4+ or CD8+ T cells sorted from blood, collected in a trial of the OX40 agonist ivuxolimab. The CDR3 region is CASSKTGQGTGNTIYF. DNA of the CDR3: TGTGCCAGCAGCAAGACGGGACAGGGGACAGGAAACACCATATATTTT. The full variable domain, in which reference TRBV7-2 and TRBJ1-3 provide the parts outside the CDR3, is GAGVSQSPSNKVTEKGKDVELRCDPISGHTALYWYRQSLGQGLEFLIYFQGNSAPDKSGLPSDRFSAERTGGSVSTLTIQRTQQEDSAVYLCASSKTGQGTGNTIYFGEGSWLTVV.